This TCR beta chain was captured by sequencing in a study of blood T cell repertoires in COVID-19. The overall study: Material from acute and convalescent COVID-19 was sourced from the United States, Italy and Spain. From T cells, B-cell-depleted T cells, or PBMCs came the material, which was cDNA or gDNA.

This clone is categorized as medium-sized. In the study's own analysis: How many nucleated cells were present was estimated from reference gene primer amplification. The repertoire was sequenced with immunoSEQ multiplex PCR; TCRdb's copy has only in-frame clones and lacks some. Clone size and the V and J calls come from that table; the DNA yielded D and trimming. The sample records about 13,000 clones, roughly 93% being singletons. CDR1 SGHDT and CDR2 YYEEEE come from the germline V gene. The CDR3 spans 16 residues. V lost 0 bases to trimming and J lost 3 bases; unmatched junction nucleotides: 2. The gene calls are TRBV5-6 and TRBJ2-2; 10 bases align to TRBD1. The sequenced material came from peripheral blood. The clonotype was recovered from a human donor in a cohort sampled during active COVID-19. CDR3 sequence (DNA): TGTGCCAGCAGCTTGGGGGACAGGGGTTACACCGGGGAGCTGTTTTTT. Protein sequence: CASSLGDRGYTGELFF.